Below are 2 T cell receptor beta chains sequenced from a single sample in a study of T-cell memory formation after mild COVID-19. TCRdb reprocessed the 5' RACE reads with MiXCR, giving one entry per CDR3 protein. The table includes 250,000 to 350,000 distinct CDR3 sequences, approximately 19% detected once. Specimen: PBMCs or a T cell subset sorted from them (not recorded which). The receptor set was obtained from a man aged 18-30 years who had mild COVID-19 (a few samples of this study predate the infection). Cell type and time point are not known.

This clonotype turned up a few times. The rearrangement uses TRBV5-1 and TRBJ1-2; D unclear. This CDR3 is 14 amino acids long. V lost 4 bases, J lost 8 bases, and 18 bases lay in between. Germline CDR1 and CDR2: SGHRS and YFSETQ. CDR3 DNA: TGCGCCAGCAGCCCGGGCTACGATATGGGGGGCTACACCTTC. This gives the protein CASSPGYDMGGYTF.

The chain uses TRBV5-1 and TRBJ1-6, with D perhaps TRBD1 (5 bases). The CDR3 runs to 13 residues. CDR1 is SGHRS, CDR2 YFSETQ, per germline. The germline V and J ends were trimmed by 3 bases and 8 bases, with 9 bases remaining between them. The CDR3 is CASSYDSYSPLHF. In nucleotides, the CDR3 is TGCGCCAGCAGCTACGACAGTTATTCACCCCTCCACTTT. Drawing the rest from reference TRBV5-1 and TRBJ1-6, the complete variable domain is KAGVTQTPRYLIKTRGQQVTLSCSPISGHRSVSWYQQTPGQGLQFLFEYFSETQRNKGNFPGRFSGRQFSNSRSEMNVSTLELGDSALYLCASSYDSYSPLHFGNGTRLTVT.